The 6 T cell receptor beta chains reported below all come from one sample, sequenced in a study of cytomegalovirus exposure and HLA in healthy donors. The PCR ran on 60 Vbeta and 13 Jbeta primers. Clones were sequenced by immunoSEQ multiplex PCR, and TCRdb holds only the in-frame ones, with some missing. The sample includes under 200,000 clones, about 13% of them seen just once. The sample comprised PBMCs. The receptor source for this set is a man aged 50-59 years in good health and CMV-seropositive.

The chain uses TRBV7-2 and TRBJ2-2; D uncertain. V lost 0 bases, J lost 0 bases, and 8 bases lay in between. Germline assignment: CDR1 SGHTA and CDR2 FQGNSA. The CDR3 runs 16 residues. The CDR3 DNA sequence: TGTGCCAGCAGCTTAGCCCGACTCCCGAACACCGGGGAGCTGTTTTTT. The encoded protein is CASSLARLPNTGELFF.

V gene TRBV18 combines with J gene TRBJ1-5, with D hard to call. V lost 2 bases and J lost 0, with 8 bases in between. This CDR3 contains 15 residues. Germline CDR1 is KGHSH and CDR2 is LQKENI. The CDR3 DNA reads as TGTGCCAGCTCACCAGAAACCTATAGCAATCAGCCCCAGCATTTT. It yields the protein CASSPETYSNQPQHF.

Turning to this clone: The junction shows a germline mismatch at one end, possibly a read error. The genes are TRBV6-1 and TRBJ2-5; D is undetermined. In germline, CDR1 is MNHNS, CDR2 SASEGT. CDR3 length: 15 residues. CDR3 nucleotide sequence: TGTGCCAGCAGTGAAGGGTTAGGTCCCCAAGAGGCCCAGTACTTC. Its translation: CASSEGLGPQEAQYF.

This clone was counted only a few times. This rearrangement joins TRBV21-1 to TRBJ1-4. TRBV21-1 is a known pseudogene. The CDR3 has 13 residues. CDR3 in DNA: TGTGCCAACCGAGGGCGCATTGGAGAAAAACTGTTTTTT. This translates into CANRGRIGEKLFF.

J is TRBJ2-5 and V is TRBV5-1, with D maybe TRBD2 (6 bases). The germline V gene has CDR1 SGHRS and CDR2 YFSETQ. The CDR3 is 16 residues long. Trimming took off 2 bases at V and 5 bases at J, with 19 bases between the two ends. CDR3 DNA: TGCGCCAGCAGCTTTGGAGGAGGGCCCCCTTTGGAGACCCAGTACTTC. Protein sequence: CASSFGGGPPLETQYF.

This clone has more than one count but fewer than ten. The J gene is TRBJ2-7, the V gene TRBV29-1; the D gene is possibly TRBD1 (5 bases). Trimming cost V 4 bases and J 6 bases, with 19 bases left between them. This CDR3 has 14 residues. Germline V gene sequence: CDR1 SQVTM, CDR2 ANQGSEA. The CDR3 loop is CSVVEAGKVFEQYF. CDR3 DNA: TGCAGCGTTGTAGAGGCAGGGAAGGTTTTCGAGCAGTACTTC.